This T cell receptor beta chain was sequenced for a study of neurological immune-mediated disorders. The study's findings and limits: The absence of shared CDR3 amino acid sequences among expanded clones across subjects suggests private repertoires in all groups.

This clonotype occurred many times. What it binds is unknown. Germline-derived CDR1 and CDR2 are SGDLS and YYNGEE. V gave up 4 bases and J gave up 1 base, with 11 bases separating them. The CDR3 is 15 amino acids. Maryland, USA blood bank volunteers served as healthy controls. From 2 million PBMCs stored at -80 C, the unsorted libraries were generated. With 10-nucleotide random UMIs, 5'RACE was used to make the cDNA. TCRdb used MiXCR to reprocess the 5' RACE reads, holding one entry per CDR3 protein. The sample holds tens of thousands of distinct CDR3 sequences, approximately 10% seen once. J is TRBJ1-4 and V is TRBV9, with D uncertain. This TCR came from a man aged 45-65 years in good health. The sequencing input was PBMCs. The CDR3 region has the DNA TGTGCCAGCAGCCCTGAACAGCAAACTAATGAAAAACTGTTTTTT. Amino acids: CASSPEQQTNEKLFF.